One sample yielded the 2 T cell receptor beta chains listed below, sequenced in a study of PD-L1 blockade in urothelial cancer (dated by TCRdb to between 2016 and 2019). The method was the immunoSEQ multiplex PCR assay. The table comes from immuneACCESS by way of TCRdb, which keeps in-frame sequences with V and J called. Part of the clones is missing from these tables; in studies checked, under half for an unresolved V gene and the rest for unknown reasons. In all, the sample holds about 37,000 clones, and 70% to 85% of those were seen once. The top ten clones comprise roughly 18% of the sample. The sample was PBMCs, taken around atezolizumab (anti-PD-L1) treatment. All receptors derive from a man aged 60 to 69 with urothelial cancer.

The chain carries TRBV5-1 and TRBJ1-1; no definite D call. CDR3 size: 14 residues. The V end was cut by 0 bases, the J end by 0 bases, with 6 bases between. Per the germline V gene, CDR1 is SGHRS and CDR2 is YFSETQ. CDR3 sequence: CASSLGRVNTEAFF. Written as DNA, the CDR3 is TGCGCCAGCAGCTTGGGGCGGGTGAACACTGAAGCTTTCTTT. Together with reference TRBV5-1 and TRBJ1-1, the CDR3 gives the full variable domain: KAGVTQTPRYLIKTRGQQVTLSCSPISGHRSVSWYQQTPGQGLQFLFEYFSETQRNKGNFPGRFSGRQFSNSRSEMNVSTLELGDSALYLCASSLGRVNTEAFFGQGTRLTVV.

The rearrangement links TRBV27 to TRBJ2-7, with 10 bases aligning to TRBD1. The CDR3 sequence is 15 residues long. Germline V lookup: CDR1 MNHEY, CDR2 SMNVEV (reference sequence). Germline trimming cut 3 bases from V and 7 bases from J; bases unmatched to any gene: 9. The CDR3 nucleotides read TGTGCCAGCAGTTTCTCGGGACAGGGGCGTAGGGAGCAGTACTTC. This gives the protein CASSFSGQGRREQYF.